Below, 13 T cell receptor beta chains from the same sample are listed, as sequenced in a study of metastatic and nonmetastatic thyroid tumors. MiXCR was used by TCRdb to re-call the PCR reads. Among more than 25,000 clones listed, 10% to 14% were seen once. No treatment had been given to any patient before thyroid surgery. What was sequenced was blood. The receptor set was obtained from a female donor with papillary thyroid cancer or a benign thyroid nodule (not recorded which). Some clones in this sample may be carry-over from other donors' samples.

This clone was counted at least ten times. The chain joins TRBV2 to TRBJ2-2; D possibly corresponds to TRBD1 (5 bases). The CDR3 spans 11 residues. Germline assignment: CDR1 SNHLY and CDR2 FYNNEI. V was clipped by 7 bases and J by 8 bases, with 8 bases between them. The CDR3 region is CASTSGGELFF. The CDR3 nucleotides are TGTGCCAGCACCTCAGGGGGGGAGCTGTTTTTT.

This clone was observed a few times. DNA for the CDR3: TGTGCCAGTAGTATTAACAGTCTATATTCCTACGAGCAGTACTTC. Amino acids: CASSINSLYSYEQYF. The chain recombines TRBV19 with TRBJ2-7; D remains unclear. The germline V gene encodes CDR1 LNHDA and CDR2 SQIVND (reference sequence). The CDR3 sequence is 15 residues long. The V and J ends lost 3 bases and 1 base respectively, with 13 bases between them.

The table lists this clone with many counts. The chain links TRBV9 to TRBJ1-2; TRBD1 aligns across 7 bases. The CDR3 is 13 amino acids. Losses at the gene ends were 3 bases for V and 4 bases for J; bases not matched to a gene: 3. Per germline, CDR1 SGDLS and CDR2 YYNGEE. The DNA for the CDR3 is TGTGCCAGCAGCGCAGACAGGGCCTATGGCTACACCTTC. It is translated as CASSADRAYGYTF.

This clone was detected ten times or more. J is TRBJ1-5 and V is TRBV5-1, with D maybe TRBD1 (5 bases). CDR1 SGHRS and CDR2 YFSETQ come from the germline V gene. V lost 1 base and J lost 6, with 17 bases in between. The CDR3 covers 16 residues. CDR3 protein: CASSLYTPGTGQPQHF. The DNA for the CDR3 is TGCGCCAGCAGCTTGTATACCCCAGGGACGGGTCAGCCCCAGCATTTT.

The sample holds many counts of this clone. The chain is built from TRBV20-1 and TRBJ2-3; the match to TRBD1 covers 7 bases. V trimming: 5 bases; J trimming: 1 base; junction bases outside the gene matches: 3. CDR1 and CDR2 from the germline V gene are DFQATT and SNEGSKA (reference sequence). This CDR3 is 13 amino acids long. For the CDR3, the DNA is TGCAGTGCTCGACAGGGTGGCACAGATACGCAGTATTTT. Amino acids: CSARQGGTDTQYF.

This clone has a count of ten or more. V gene TRBV4-1 combines with J gene TRBJ2-2, with D perhaps given as TRBD1 or TRBD2 (5 bases each). The V end was cut by 4 bases, the J end by 1 base, with 7 bases between. The CDR3 runs to 14 residues. Germline CDR1 MGHRA, CDR2 YSYEKL. CDR3 protein: CASSRGENTGELFF. The DNA for the CDR3 is TGCGCCAGCAGCCGAGGGGAGAACACCGGGGAGCTGTTTTTT.

There are many counts of this clone. The V and J genes are TRBV10-3 and TRBJ2-1; weak D call: TRBD2 (5 bases). Trimming removed 1 base at V and 8 bases at J, with 9 bases between. The CDR3 extends over 13 amino acids. Germline assignment: CDR1 ENHRY and CDR2 SYGVKD. The CDR3, as DNA: TGTGCCATCAGTGAGTTGGAGGCTTATGAGCAGTTCTTC. The encoded protein is CAISELEAYEQFF.

Comments on this clone: An end of the junction differs from the germline gene, which may be a read error. Additional DNA sequences in this sample encode the identical CDR3. The CDR3 loop reads CASSALLGRGNQPQHF. CDR3 DNA sequence: TGTGCCAGCAGTGCCCTTTTGGGGCGGGGCAATCAGCCCCAGCACTTT. The V and J genes are TRBV12-3 or TRBV12-4 and TRBJ1-5, with D possibly TRBD1 on 5 matching bases. The CDR3 contains 16 residues.

This clone was seen ten or more times. The CDR3 bases are TGTGCCAGCAGCCTAATGGACGGTAACTATGGCTACACCTTC. As protein: CASSLMDGNYGYTF. V is TRBV16 and J is TRBJ1-2; D gene uncertain. This CDR3 has 14 amino acids. Germline V lookup: CDR1 KGHSY, CDR2 FQNENV. V was clipped by 4 bases and J by 1 base, with 10 bases between them.

This clone appeared many times. The chain has TRBV7-9 and TRBJ2-2; TRBD2 matches at 10 bases. Germline loops: CDR1 SEHNR, CDR2 FQNEAQ (reference sequence). The CDR3 covers 14 residues. The trim removed 8 bases at V and 0 bases at J, leaving 0 bases unmatched. CDR3 DNA: TGTGCCAGCCTAGCGGGAGCGAACACCGGGGAGCTGTTTTTT. This translates into CASLAGANTGELFF.

This clone was counted many times. The chain uses TRBV7-3 and TRBJ1-3, with D possibly TRBD1 on 5 matching bases. Trimming shortened V by 5 bases and J by 2 bases, and 10 bases separated the two germline ends. This CDR3 is built from 14 residues. Germline V gene lookup returns CDR1 SGHTA and CDR2 FQGTGA. Here the CDR3 DNA reads TGTGCCAGCAGCGCCGGGACCCCTGGAAACACCATATATTTT. Amino acids: CASSAGTPGNTIYF. The variable domain in full, completed from reference TRBV7-3 and TRBJ1-3, reads GAGVSQTPSNKVTEKGKYVELRCDPISGHTALYWYRQSLGQGPEFLIYFQGTGAADDSGLPNDRFFAVRPEGSVSTLKIQRTERGDSAVYLCASSAGTPGNTIYFGEGSWLTVV.

This clone occurred many times. This chain joins TRBV20-1 and TRBJ1-2; 7 nucleotides agree with TRBD1. CDR3 size: 12 residues. The germline V gene encodes CDR1 DFQATT and CDR2 SNEGSKA (reference sequence). J was trimmed by 3 bases and V by 5 bases; bases with no gene match: 3. CDR3 DNA sequence: TGCAGTGCTCAGGGGGACGACTATGGCTACACCTTC. Amino acids: CSAQGDDYGYTF.

The sample holds many counts of this clone. V and J are TRBV7-9 and TRBJ2-3; 13 nucleotides line up with TRBD2. CDR3 size: 17 residues. V shed 5 bases and J 4 bases; nucleotides not matched to a gene: 9. The V gene's germline CDR1 is SEHNR and CDR2 FQNEAQ (reference sequence). The CDR3 sequence is CASSTPPLAGGSDTQYF. CDR3 coding DNA: TGTGCCAGCAGCACGCCTCCACTAGCGGGAGGGTCAGATACGCAGTATTTT.